This is a list of T cell receptor beta chains from one sample in a study of T cells in Graves' hyperthyroidism and ophthalmopathy. A single record per CDR3 protein comes from TCRdb applying MiXCR to the multiplex PCR reads. The data contain around 300,000 distinct CDR3 sequences, around 20% of them seen just once; the ten biggest clones take up around two thirds. The sequenced sample consisted of blood. These receptors all stem from a man younger than 40 with Graves' ophthalmopathy. Both conserved end residues are part of each CDR3. Each record gives: J gene, D gene, CDR3 length, V gene, clone size, CDR3 protein, CDR3 DNA. A D gene is named only where the DNA matches it firmly. Clone size, where shown, is once, few, many, or a class for clones that have expanded.

J gene: TRBJ2-5; D gene: NA; CDR3 length: 14; V gene: TRBV9; clone size: many; CDR3 protein: CASSVEAATKAQYF; CDR3 DNA: TGTGCCAGCAGCGTAGAAGCAGCTACCAAGGCGCAGTACTTC
J gene: TRBJ2-1; D gene: NA; CDR3 length: 17; V gene: TRBV20-1; clone size: NA; CDR3 protein: CSARPPYRSLTYNEQFF; CDR3 DNA: TGCAGTGCTAGACCGCCATATAGGTCCCTCACCTACAATGAGCAGTTCTTC
J gene: TRBJ2-1; D gene: TRBD2; CDR3 length: 15; V gene: TRBV11-3; clone size: many; CDR3 protein: CASSPGTSGRNEQFF; CDR3 DNA: TGTGCCAGCAGCCCCGGGACTAGCGGGAGGAATGAGCAGTTCTTC
J gene: TRBJ1-1; D gene: NA; CDR3 length: 13; V gene: TRBV7-3; clone size: few; CDR3 protein: CASSRQPNTEAFF; CDR3 DNA: TGTGCCAGCAGCCGACAGCCGAACACTGAAGCTTTCTTT
J gene: TRBJ2-7; D gene: NA; CDR3 length: 17; V gene: TRBV7-6; clone size: NA; CDR3 protein: CASSLRPPGIEAYGQYF; CDR3 DNA: TGTGCCAGCAGCTTAAGGCCCCCCGGCATTGAGGCGTACGGGCAGTACTTC
J gene: TRBJ2-7; D gene: NA; CDR3 length: 15; V gene: TRBV6-1; clone size: NA; CDR3 protein: CASSDGLPRSYEQYF; CDR3 DNA: TGTGCCAGCAGTGACGGACTGCCGAGGTCCTACGAGCAGTACTTC
J gene: TRBJ2-7; D gene: TRBD1; CDR3 length: 14; V gene: TRBV11-2; clone size: many; CDR3 protein: CASSFRDRGDEQYF; CDR3 DNA: TGTGCCAGCAGCTTCCGGGACAGGGGGGACGAGCAGTACTTC
J gene: TRBJ2-3; D gene: NA; CDR3 length: 16; V gene: TRBV4-1; clone size: few; CDR3 protein: CASSQDRGFLGDTQYF; CDR3 DNA: TGCGCCAGCAGCCAAGATCGCGGTTTTTTGGGGGATACGCAGTATTTT
J gene: TRBJ2-7; D gene: NA; CDR3 length: 14; V gene: TRBV28; clone size: many; CDR3 protein: CASSLGELSSEQYF; CDR3 DNA: TGTGCCAGCAGTTTAGGCGAATTATCGAGCGAGCAGTACTTC
J gene: TRBJ1-1; D gene: NA; CDR3 length: 13; V gene: TRBV7-6; clone size: few; CDR3 protein: CASSLGTDTEAFF; CDR3 DNA: TGTGCCAGCAGCTTAGGGACAGACACTGAAGCTTTCTTT
J gene: TRBJ2-5; D gene: NA; CDR3 length: 16; V gene: TRBV20-1; clone size: NA; CDR3 protein: CSARDSGTSTQETQYF; CDR3 DNA: TGCAGTGCTAGAGATTCGGGCACAAGCACCCAAGAGACCCAGTACTTC
J gene: TRBJ1-5; D gene: NA; CDR3 length: 12; V gene: TRBV6-2/TRBV6-3; clone size: many; CDR3 protein: CASSYYGQPQHF; CDR3 DNA: TGTGCCAGCAGTTATTACGGTCAGCCCCAGCATTTT
J gene: TRBJ1-6; D gene: NA; CDR3 length: 14; V gene: TRBV5-4; clone size: NA; CDR3 protein: CASSRDGPNSPLHF; CDR3 DNA: TGTGCCAGCAGCCGCGACGGACCAAATTCACCCCTCCACTTT
J gene: TRBJ2-1; D gene: TRBD2; CDR3 length: 17; V gene: TRBV5-8; clone size: many; CDR3 protein: CASSPTLLSGSIYEQFF; CDR3 DNA: TGTGCCAGCAGCCCGACCCTCCTCAGCGGGAGTATCTATGAGCAGTTCTTC
J gene: TRBJ2-2; D gene: NA; CDR3 length: 12; V gene: TRBV11-2; clone size: many; CDR3 protein: CASSLEVGELFF; CDR3 DNA: TGTGCCAGCAGCCTAGAGGTCGGGGAGCTGTTTTTT
J gene: TRBJ2-5; D gene: TRBD2; CDR3 length: 16; V gene: TRBV7-3; clone size: few; CDR3 protein: CASSPGTSGRAETQYF; CDR3 DNA: TGTGCCAGCAGCCCCGGGACTAGCGGGAGGGCGGAGACCCAGTACTTC
J gene: TRBJ2-6; D gene: NA; CDR3 length: 16; V gene: TRBV6-5; clone size: NA; CDR3 protein: CASSSTRGPGANVLTF; CDR3 DNA: TGTGCCAGCAGTTCTACACGGGGGCCAGGGGCCAACGTCCTGACTTTC
J gene: TRBJ2-7; D gene: NA; CDR3 length: 15; V gene: TRBV7-6; clone size: many; CDR3 protein: CASSLEEGFSYEQYF; CDR3 DNA: TGTGCCAGCAGCTTAGAGGAGGGTTTTTCCTACGAGCAGTACTTC
J gene: TRBJ2-3; D gene: NA; CDR3 length: 15; V gene: TRBV30; clone size: few; CDR3 protein: CAWRGRGTSTDTQYF; CDR3 DNA: TGTGCCTGGAGGGGGAGAGGAACTAGCACAGATACGCAGTATTTT
J gene: TRBJ2-7; D gene: TRBD2; CDR3 length: 15; V gene: TRBV11-3; clone size: few; CDR3 protein: CASSLGAGLGYEQYF; CDR3 DNA: TGTGCCAGCAGCTTGGGAGCGGGGCTTGGTTACGAGCAGTACTTC
J gene: TRBJ2-3; D gene: TRBD2; CDR3 length: 18; V gene: TRBV7-9; clone size: NA; CDR3 protein: CASSLDGTSGTSTDTQYF; CDR3 DNA: TGTGCCAGCAGCTTAGACGGGACTAGCGGGACTAGCACAGATACGCAGTATTTT
J gene: TRBJ1-5; D gene: NA; CDR3 length: 14; V gene: TRBV20-1; clone size: NA; CDR3 protein: CSARDFGGVQPQHF; CDR3 DNA: TGCAGTGCTAGAGATTTCGGGGGCGTTCAGCCCCAGCATTTT
J gene: TRBJ2-7; D gene: TRBD1; CDR3 length: 17; V gene: TRBV3-1; clone size: few; CDR3 protein: CASSQVLAGTGGREQYF; CDR3 DNA: TGTGCCAGCAGCCAAGTCTTGGCCGGGACAGGGGGCCGCGAGCAGTACTTC
J gene: TRBJ2-3; D gene: NA; CDR3 length: 12; V gene: TRBV18; clone size: many; CDR3 protein: CASSPLADTQYF; CDR3 DNA: TGTGCCAGCTCACCATTAGCAGATACGCAGTATTTT
J gene: TRBJ2-3; D gene: TRBD2; CDR3 length: 13; V gene: TRBV30; clone size: few; CDR3 protein: CAYQLAATDTQYF; CDR3 DNA: TGTGCCTACCAACTAGCGGCAACAGATACGCAGTATTTT
J gene: TRBJ2-2; D gene: TRBD1; CDR3 length: 16; V gene: TRBV12-5; clone size: many; CDR3 protein: CASGLVQGKDTGELFF; CDR3 DNA: TGTGCTAGTGGTTTGGTACAGGGGAAGGACACCGGGGAGCTGTTTTTT
J gene: TRBJ1-4; D gene: NA; CDR3 length: 14; V gene: TRBV11-3; clone size: NA; CDR3 protein: CASSLFSTNEKLFF; CDR3 DNA: TGTGCCAGCAGCTTGTTTTCAACTAATGAAAAACTGTTTTTT
J gene: TRBJ2-1; D gene: TRBD2; CDR3 length: 15; V gene: TRBV7-9; clone size: once; CDR3 protein: CASSLGVSGSNEQFF; CDR3 DNA: TGTGCCAGCAGCTTAGGCGTTAGCGGGAGTAATGAGCAGTTCTTC
J gene: TRBJ2-3; D gene: TRBD2; CDR3 length: 14; V gene: TRBV28; clone size: NA; CDR3 protein: CASGLAGVEDTQYF; CDR3 DNA: TGTGCCAGCGGACTAGCGGGAGTGGAAGATACGCAGTATTTT
J gene: TRBJ1-2; D gene: TRBD1; CDR3 length: 15; V gene: TRBV4-1; clone size: once; CDR3 protein: CASSQDEDRAYGYTF; CDR3 DNA: TGCGCCAGCAGCCAAGATGAGGACAGGGCCTATGGCTACACCTTC
J gene: TRBJ2-7; D gene: TRBD1; CDR3 length: 14; V gene: TRBV18; clone size: many; CDR3 protein: CASSLGQGSYEQYF; CDR3 DNA: TGTGCCAGCTCACTGGGACAGGGCTCCTACGAGCAGTACTTC